The 8 T cell receptor beta chains below come from one sample, sequenced in a study of cytomegalovirus exposure and HLA in healthy donors. The primer mix had 60 Vbeta and 13 Jbeta primers. The method was immunoSEQ multiplex PCR; TCRdb's version includes in-frame clones alone and lacks a portion of them. Counted here are about 160,000 clones, about 80% occurring once; the ten biggest clones make up 2% to 2.5%. Source material: PBMCs. These receptors were obtained from a man aged 35-49 years in good health and CMV-seronegative.

Notes on this clone: One end of the junction does not line up with germline, which may come from a read error. V gene TRBV30 combines with J gene TRBJ2-6; 8 bases are a match to TRBD1. The CDR3 is 17 amino acids. Germline V gene data show CDR1 as GTSNPN and CDR2 as SVGIG (reference sequence). This CDR3 is CAWRRTGPSSGANGLTF. The CDR3 DNA is TGTGCCTGGAGAAGGACAGGGCCCAGCTCTGGGGCCAACGGCCTGACTTTC.

V usage is TRBV2 and J usage is TRBJ2-3; tentatively, D is TRBD2 (6 bases). The V and J ends lost 6 bases and 3 bases respectively, with 16 bases between them. Germline V gives CDR1 SNHLY, CDR2 FYNNEI. The CDR3 spans 15 residues. The CDR3: CASSRSGLGTDTQYF. In DNA form, the CDR3 reads TGTGCCAGCAGCCGAAGCGGGCTAGGAACAGATACGCAGTATTTT.

This sequence joins TRBV28 and TRBJ1-2; D is ambiguous. The CDR3 length is 13 residues. V lost 5 bases and J 8 bases, leaving 15 bases between the germline ends. Per the germline V gene, CDR1 is MDHEN and CDR2 is SYDVKM. This CDR3 reads CASSLDGEGGYTF. CDR3 nucleotides: TGTGCCAGCAGTCTAGACGGGGAGGGCGGCTACACCTTC.

This clone came up once. The chain couples TRBV5-1 to TRBJ1-1; 9 bases are a match to TRBD1. Unmatched junction bases numbered 5, after V lost 0 bases and J lost 8 bases. Germline V CDR1 and CDR2: SGHRS, YFSETQ. CDR3 length: 14 residues. The CDR3 here is CASSLGQGVMEAFF. The CDR3 DNA is TGCGCCAGCAGCTTGGGACAGGGGGTTATGGAAGCTTTCTTT.

The chain uses TRBV14 and TRBJ2-4; D uncertain. CDR3 length: 14 residues. CDR1 is SGHDN and CDR2 is FVKESK in the germline V gene. Trimming shortened V by 1 base and J by 2 bases, and 6 bases separated the two germline ends. Here the CDR3 DNA reads TGTGCCAGCAGCCAAGGGCCAACCAAAAACATTCAGTACTTC. It encodes CASSQGPTKNIQYF. The full variable domain, its missing parts supplied by reference TRBV14 and TRBJ2-4, is EAGVTQFPSHSVIEKGQTVTLRCDPISGHDNLYWYRRVMGKEIKFLLHFVKESKQDESGMPNNRFLAERTGGTYSTLKVQPAELEDSGVYFCASSQGPTKNIQYFGAGTRLSVL.

The J gene is TRBJ2-5, the V gene TRBV19; 9 bases line up with TRBD1. Germline V gene data show CDR1 as LNHDA and CDR2 as SQIVND (reference sequence). The ends lost 3 bases at V and 3 bases at J; junction bases unmatched: 5. This CDR3 contains 15 residues. The CDR3 region is CASSIRGTGKETQYF. CDR3 nucleotides: TGTGCCAGTAGTATCAGAGGGACAGGGAAAGAGACCCAGTACTTC.

This clone appeared once. The chain combines TRBV4-3 with TRBJ2-2; 7 nucleotides agree with TRBD2. V was clipped by 0 bases and J by 0 bases; unmatched bases: 4. Germline assignment: CDR1 LGHNA and CDR2 YSLEER. The CDR3 spans 17 residues. The CDR3 DNA reads TGCGCCAGCAGCCAAGAGGCCAGCGGGGCGAACACCGGGGAGCTGTTTTTT. This sequence encodes CASSQEASGANTGELFF.

The chain combines TRBV10-3 with TRBJ2-2; TRBD2 matches at 9 bases. Germline loops: CDR1 ENHRY, CDR2 SYGVKD. J lost 0 bases, V lost 9 bases, and 26 bases had no gene match. The CDR3 contains 22 residues. The CDR3 protein is CAITSGRMGRRPSLANTGELFF. For the CDR3, the DNA is TGTGCCATTACAAGCGGGAGGATGGGGAGGAGGCCCTCCCTCGCGAACACCGGGGAGCTGTTTTTT.